The rows below give T cell receptor beta chains drawn from one sample of a study of PD-1 blockade in mismatch repair-deficient tumors. Data came from immunoSEQ multiplex PCR; TCRdb stores just in-frame clones and leaves some out. The data contain about 110,000 clones, about three quarters of them seen just once; the ten biggest clones take up about 5.1%. Material: peripheral blood, obtained 60 weeks after starting pembrolizumab. These receptor sequences come from an adult with mismatch repair-deficient cancer. The conserved cysteine and the conserved F or W are not part of the CDR3 here. Clone sizes are given selectively: once, few, many, or a class where the clone is expanded.

TRBV4-3,TRBJ1-2,few,ASSQDWRVYGYT
TRBV6-5,TRBJ1-1,.,ASSPGHTEAF
TRBV30,TRBJ2-7,.,AWSVPPTGTYEQY
TRBV12-5,TRBJ1-2,.,ASGLAGAIGGYT
TRBV9,TRBJ2-2,.,ASRRGDTGELF
TRBV18,TRBJ2-5,.,ASSPGDTWETQY
TRBV5-4,TRBJ2-5,.,ASNQAGTETQY
TRBV11-2,TRBJ1-3,.,ASSLVGDFGNTIY
TRBV6-5,TRBJ1-1,.,AAIKGPNTEAF
TRBV5-5,TRBJ2-5,once,ASSLGGGPETQY
TRBV27,TRBJ1-2,.,ASRRRGGIYGYT
TRBV6-6,TRBJ2-7,.,ASSRTSGTYEQY
TRBV5-4,TRBJ2-7,large,ASSWGTVSYEQY
TRBV28,TRBJ2-2,.,ASSDPRGDSNTGELF
TRBV4-1,TRBJ2-3,.,ASSQGPLAGGPWQDTQY
TRBV2,TRBJ2-7,.,ASRSQGAAYEQY
TRBV18,TRBJ1-2,.,ASSERQGEGGYT
TRBV29-1,TRBJ1-1,.,SVGSGNTEAF
TRBV12-5,TRBJ2-5,once,ASGTGQTYQETQY
TRBV7-3,TRBJ1-1,.,ASSLTGQGGEAF
TRBV25-1,TRBJ1-1,.,ASSETGGTEAF
TRBV29-1,TRBJ1-1,.,SVESLMNTEAF
TRBV5-1,TRBJ2-1,.,ASSLARGNGNIWEQF
TRBV4-2,TRBJ2-7,.,ASSQKWREHLSYEQY
TRBV9,TRBJ2-7,.,ASSPSSGSSSYEQY
TRBV4-3,TRBJ2-7,.,ASSLTYPSGSYEQY
TRBV11-2,TRBJ1-1,.,ASSDQGVSEAF
TRBV27,TRBJ2-1,once,ASSPSGLGNEQF
TRBV7-6,TRBJ2-1,.,ASSLSEADNEQF
TRBV6-6,TRBJ2-7,.,ASSPPGFYEQY
TRBV6-6,TRBJ2-2,.,ASSQKGQGNTGELF
TRBV5-8,TRBJ1-5,.,ASSLMQGGNQPQH
TRBV19,TRBJ1-4,.,ASSMFHRNEKLF
TRBV4-1,TRBJ2-1,.,ASSPAIISGALGVNEQF
TRBV21-1,TRBJ2-7,.,ASSIELASVLPYEQY
TRBV5-1,TRBJ1-1,.,ASSLAGPLTEAF
TRBV7-2,TRBJ2-3,.,ASSLQGRTVSTDTQY
TRBV7-2,TRBJ2-5,.,ASSPGWGAETQY
TRBV7-8,TRBJ2-5,.,ASSLRVGFGQGAETQY
TRBV30,TRBJ2-5,.,AWSVGRAVVETQY
TRBV7-3,TRBJ2-1,once,ASSFGGSSYNEQF
TRBV11-3,TRBJ2-7,.,ASALPGGPSSGEQY
TRBV2,TRBJ2-2,few,ASYEWGTGELF
TRBV19,TRBJ2-1,.,ASSFLPGLASNEQF
TRBV6-5,TRBJ2-7,.,ASSGPTSSSYEQY
TRBV5-1,TRBJ2-1,few,ASSLPHGVGEGYNEQF
TRBV5-5,TRBJ1-1,.,ASSLEGRDRGAF
TRBV7-2,TRBJ2-7,.,ASSLSRANEQY
TRBV7-9,TRBJ2-5,.,ASSDQSRGILETQY
TRBV15,TRBJ1-1,.,ATSRSRGNTEAF